The 15 T cell receptor beta chains given below trace back to one sample, sequenced in a study of blood T cell repertoires in COVID-19. Libraries were prepared by immunoSEQ multiplex PCR; TCRdb keeps only in-frame clonotypes and omits some of them. The sample carries 48,000 or so clones, 70% to 90% recorded once. Sequencing input: peripheral blood. These TCRs come from a woman older than 75 with COVID-19, enrolled during active disease.

The V and J genes are TRBV28 and TRBJ1-5, with D possibly TRBD1 on 6 matching bases. This CDR3 has 15 residues. Trimming left V 6 bases short and J 2 bases short, with 14 bases between. Germline CDR1 MDHEN, CDR2 SYDVKM. The DNA of the CDR3 is TGTGCCAGCAGCCGGGGGGGGGCGGGCAATCAGCCCCAGCATTTT. Protein product: CASSRGGAGNQPQHF.

This chain connects TRBV2 to TRBJ1-1; 9 nucleotides line up with TRBD1. V trimming: 5 bases; J trimming: 4 bases; junction bases outside the gene matches: 8. Germline V CDR1 and CDR2: SNHLY, FYNNEI. The CDR3 consists of 15 residues. The CDR3 coding sequence is TGTGCCAGCAGTAAGAACAGGGGGCTGAGCACTGAAGCTTTCTTT. As protein: CASSKNRGLSTEAFF.

This chain links TRBV4-1 with TRBJ2-3; D ambiguous. V lost 0 bases, J lost 7 bases, and 5 bases lay in between. The CDR3 extends over 12 amino acids. Germline lookup yields CDR1 MGHRA and CDR2 YSYEKL. CDR3: CASSQDINTQYF. The CDR3 DNA sequence: TGCGCCAGCAGCCAAGATATAAATACGCAGTATTTT.

The genes are TRBV2 and TRBJ2-7; D unclear. Germline assignment: CDR1 SNHLY and CDR2 FYNNEI. Trimming removed 4 bases from V and 0 bases from J, with 13 bases in between. The CDR3 is 15 residues long. CDR3 region: CASSANQVGSYEQYF. CDR3 sequence (DNA): TGTGCCAGCAGTGCTAACCAGGTGGGCTCCTACGAGCAGTACTTC. Variable domain in full (rest from reference TRBV2 and TRBJ2-7): EPEVTQTPSHQVTQMGQEVILRCVPISNHLYFYWYRQILGQKVEFLVSFYNNEISEKSEIFDDQFSVERPDGSNFTLKIRSTKLEDSAMYFCASSANQVGSYEQYFGPGTRLTVT.

This chain connects TRBV7-2 to TRBJ2-3; perhaps TRBD1 as D (5 bases). Trimming shortened V by 0 bases and J by 1 base, and 8 bases separated the two germline ends. This CDR3 has 15 amino acids. Germline assignment: CDR1 SGHTA and CDR2 FQGNSA. The CDR3: CASSLAKQGTDTQYF. The CDR3 DNA reads TGTGCCAGCAGCTTAGCGAAACAGGGCACAGATACGCAGTATTTT.

This clone was counted only a few times. The chain couples TRBV5-1 to TRBJ1-3; 8 bases fit TRBD1. V was clipped by 2 bases and J by 3 bases; unmatched bases: 4. The CDR3 extends over 15 amino acids. Germline V gene data show CDR1 as SGHRS and CDR2 as YFSETQ. Here the CDR3 reads CASSFQGANGNTIYF. In DNA, the CDR3 is TGCGCCAGCAGCTTCCAGGGGGCTAATGGAAACACCATATATTTT.

The chain links TRBV30 to TRBJ1-3, with D hard to call. Germline V gives CDR1 GTSNPN, CDR2 SVGIG (reference sequence). V was trimmed by 4 bases and J by 0 bases, leaving 16 bases between them. This CDR3 has 16 amino acids. CDR3 sequence reads: CAWILAAANSGNTIYF. CDR3 DNA sequence: TGTGCCTGGATTCTAGCGGCCGCCAACTCTGGAAACACCATATATTTT.

Here the CDR3 DNA reads TGTGCCAGCAGCTTAGGTCAGGGGAGCAATCAGCCCCAGCATTTT. It specifies CASSLGQGSNQPQHF. The J gene is TRBJ1-5, the V gene TRBV11-2; a possible D gene is TRBD1 (6 bases). The V end was cut by 1 base, the J end by 1 base, with 8 bases between. The length of the CDR3 is 15 residues. In germline, CDR1 is SGHAT, CDR2 FQNNGV.

The rearrangement uses TRBV6-6 and TRBJ1-1, with D possibly matching TRBD1 (5 bases). The germline gives CDR1 MNHNY, CDR2 SVGAGI (reference sequence). The CDR3 has 16 amino acids. V was shortened by 0 bases and J by 5 bases, with 16 bases between the two germline ends. The CDR3 bases are TGTGCCAGCAGTTACTCGACGATAGGGGAAGTAACTGAAGCTTTCTTT. It specifies CASSYSTIGEVTEAFF.

This clone was counted a single time. This rearrangement joins TRBV10-1 to TRBJ2-1; a weak D match, TRBD2 (7 bases). V lost 3 bases and J lost 8, with 14 bases in between. Germline V lookup: CDR1 WNHNN, CDR2 SYGVQD (reference sequence). This CDR3 comprises 14 residues. Here the CDR3 reads CASSDGGGPYEQFF. CDR3 nucleotide sequence: TGCGCCAGCAGTGATGGCGGGGGCCCCTATGAGCAGTTCTTC.

The chain joins TRBV7-2 to TRBJ2-2; 12 bases match TRBD1. The junction had 10 bases not matched to a gene; V was cut back by 5 bases and J by 6 bases. This CDR3 region has 17 residues. Germline V gives CDR1 SGHTA, CDR2 FQGNSA. CDR3 region: CASSPSAGTGGAGELFF. The CDR3 DNA reads as TGTGCCAGCAGCCCATCGGCCGGGACAGGGGGCGCCGGGGAGCTGTTTTTT.

Only a few counts were recorded for this clone. This chain connects TRBV29-1 to TRBJ1-4; the match to TRBD1 covers 9 bases. The CDR3 contains 14 residues. V gave up 7 bases and J gave up 7 bases; unmatched junction bases: 10. From germline, CDR1 is SQVTM and CDR2 ANQGSEA. CDR3 coding DNA: TGCAGCGCCGAGGGACAGGGTCGCGGTGAAAAACTGTTTTTT. Encoded protein: CSAEGQGRGEKLFF. Using reference TRBV29-1 and TRBJ1-4 for the parts outside the CDR3, the full variable domain is SAVISQKPSRDICQRGTSLTIQCQVDSQVTMMFWYRQQPGQSLTLIATANQGSEATYESGFVIDKFPISRPNLTFSTLTVSNMSPEDSSIYLCSAEGQGRGEKLFFGSGTQLSVL.

This clone occurred once. The genes are TRBV2 and TRBJ1-4; no reliable D call. The CDR3 sequence is 15 residues long. Trimming cost V 2 bases and J 7 bases, with 14 bases left between them. Germline values: CDR1 SNHLY, CDR2 FYNNEI. The DNA of the CDR3 is TGTGCCAGCAGTGAACAAGGGAGTTGGCGTGAAAAACTGTTTTTT. It codes for CASSEQGSWREKLFF. The full variable domain, in which reference TRBV2 and TRBJ1-4 provide the parts outside the CDR3, is EPEVTQTPSHQVTQMGQEVILRCVPISNHLYFYWYRQILGQKVEFLVSFYNNEISEKSEIFDDQFSVERPDGSNFTLKIRSTKLEDSAMYFCASSEQGSWREKLFFGSGTQLSVL.

The chain employs TRBV6-5 and TRBJ1-5, with D hard to call. The germline V gene has CDR1 MNHEY and CDR2 SVGAGI. The length of the CDR3 is 15 residues. V lost 2 bases and J 6 bases, leaving 14 bases between the germline ends. This chain's CDR3 is CASSYGPASSQPQHF. The CDR3 DNA reads TGTGCCAGCAGTTACGGGCCCGCCTCCAGTCAGCCCCAGCATTTT.

The V gene is TRBV5-1, the J gene TRBJ2-2; 11 bases are shared with TRBD1. Trimming cost V 4 bases and J 8 bases; bases outside gene matches: 7. CDR3 length equals 15 residues. CDR1 and CDR2 from the germline V gene are SGHRS and YFSETQ. CDR3: CASSLGQGAAGELFF. Written as DNA, the CDR3 is TGCGCCAGCAGCCTTGGACAGGGGGCGGCAGGGGAGCTGTTTTTT.